These T cell receptor beta chains were read from a single sample in a study of T cells in Graves' hyperthyroidism and ophthalmopathy. TCRdb reprocessed the multiplex PCR reads via MiXCR and lists one record per CDR3 protein. Of some 50,000 distinct CDR3 sequences in the sample, around 55% were seen once. The sample consisted of peripheral blood or thyroid tissue (not recorded which). The receptors were sampled from a man in his late teens or twenties with Graves' hyperthyroidism. CDR3s include the opening cysteine and the closing phenylalanine or tryptophan. Each record gives: V gene, J gene, clone size, D gene, CDR3 protein, CDR3 DNA. The D gene is left open where the match is weak. Rows may omit the clone size; those that give it use once, few, many or a size class.

V: TRBV7-2
J: TRBJ2-3
size: many
D: -
CDR3: CASSFSLPGVDTQYF
DNA: TGTGCCAGCAGCTTTTCACTACCGGGGGTAGATACGCAGTATTTT

V: TRBV19
J: TRBJ1-2
size: -
D: TRBD1
CDR3: CASRTGDNYGYTF
DNA: TGTGCCAGTCGGACAGGGGACAACTATGGCTACACCTTC

V: TRBV6-6
J: TRBJ1-6
size: many
D: -
CDR3: CASSAGASYNSPLHF
DNA: TGTGCCAGCAGTGCAGGAGCCTCCTATAATTCACCCCTCCACTTT

V: TRBV7-3
J: TRBJ2-2
size: -
D: TRBD2
CDR3: CASSFSGDTGELFF
DNA: TGTGCCAGCAGCTTTAGCGGGGACACCGGGGAGCTGTTTTTT

V: TRBV4-3
J: TRBJ2-2
size: -
D: -
CDR3: CASSRGRGGELFF
DNA: TGCGCCAGCAGCCGAGGGAGAGGCGGGGAGCTGTTTTTT

V: TRBV9
J: TRBJ2-7
size: -
D: TRBD1
CDR3: CASSVESGQGFGEQYF
DNA: TGTGCCAGCAGCGTAGAATCGGGACAGGGCTTTGGCGAGCAGTACTTC

V: TRBV24-1
J: TRBJ2-5
size: -
D: -
CDR3: CATSRGPNFAETQYF
DNA: TGTGCCACCAGTAGAGGGCCGAACTTTGCGGAGACCCAGTACTTC

V: TRBV2
J: TRBJ1-4
size: -
D: -
CDR3: CASSADLGSEKLFF
DNA: TGTGCCAGCAGTGCGGACTTGGGTAGTGAAAAACTGTTTTTT

V: TRBV20-1
J: TRBJ2-5
size: -
D: TRBD1
CDR3: CSARETGGIQETQYF
DNA: TGCAGTGCTAGAGAGACAGGGGGCATCCAAGAGACCCAGTACTTC

V: TRBV6-2/TRBV6-3
J: TRBJ1-1
size: many
D: -
CDR3: CASSLMNTEAFF
DNA: TGTGCCAGCAGTTTGATGAACACTGAAGCTTTCTTT

V: TRBV5-1
J: TRBJ2-7
size: many
D: -
CDR3: CASSLAPEEQYF
DNA: TGCGCCAGCAGCTTGGCCCCGGAGGAGCAGTACTTC

V: TRBV6-5
J: TRBJ1-1
size: many
D: TRBD1
CDR3: CASSGQGAFTEAFF
DNA: TGTGCCAGCAGTGGACAGGGGGCGTTTACTGAAGCTTTCTTT

V: TRBV7-3
J: TRBJ2-7
size: -
D: TRBD1
CDR3: CASSVTGTGIYEQYF
DNA: TGTGCCAGCAGCGTAACCGGGACAGGGATATACGAGCAGTACTTC

V: TRBV2
J: TRBJ1-1
size: -
D: -
CDR3: CASSEAQFTEAFF
DNA: TGTGCCAGCAGTGAAGCGCAGTTCACTGAAGCTTTCTTT

V: TRBV7-9
J: TRBJ1-1
size: once
D: -
CDR3: CASSLSGEQIAFF
DNA: TGTGCCAGCAGCTTAAGTGGGGAACAGATAGCTTTCTTT

V: TRBV7-6
J: TRBJ1-2
size: many
D: -
CDR3: CASSLGASNYGYTF
DNA: TGTGCCAGCAGCTTAGGTGCGTCTAACTATGGCTACACCTTC

V: TRBV19
J: TRBJ1-5
size: -
D: -
CDR3: CASSMGLPFQYSNQPQHF
DNA: TGTGCCAGTAGTATGGGGTTGCCATTTCAATATAGCAATCAGCCCCAGCACTTT

V: TRBV24-1
J: TRBJ2-2
size: many
D: -
CDR3: CATSYRGRPGGTGELFF
DNA: TGTGCCACCAGCTACAGGGGTCGACCGGGGGGGACCGGGGAGCTGTTTTTT

V: TRBV20-1
J: TRBJ1-2
size: -
D: -
CDR3: CSARDPAGGREGYGYTF
DNA: TGCAGTGCTAGAGATCCGGCGGGGGGGCGCGAAGGCTATGGCTACACCTTC

V: TRBV20-1
J: TRBJ2-7
size: -
D: TRBD2
CDR3: CSATSGSSEQYF
DNA: TGCAGTGCCACTAGCGGGAGTAGTGAGCAGTACTTC

V: TRBV29-1
J: TRBJ1-5
size: -
D: TRBD1
CDR3: CSVTSGQGQPQHF
DNA: TGCAGCGTCACTTCGGGACAGGGTCAGCCCCAGCATTTT

V: TRBV9
J: TRBJ2-2
size: once
D: TRBD2
CDR3: CATTGTSFPGELFF
DNA: TGTGCCACCACCGGGACTAGCTTCCCCGGGGAGCTGTTTTTT

V: TRBV2
J: TRBJ1-1
size: -
D: -
CDR3: CASKGSGNTEAFF
DNA: TGTGCCAGCAAAGGGTCAGGGAACACTGAAGCTTTCTTT

V: TRBV29-1
J: TRBJ2-7
size: -
D: TRBD1
CDR3: CSVGQGAFHEQYF
DNA: TGCAGCGTGGGACAGGGGGCTTTCCACGAGCAGTACTTC

V: TRBV7-8
J: TRBJ1-1
size: many
D: -
CDR3: CASSIRDKPSRNTEAFF
DNA: TGTGCCAGCAGCATACGGGACAAACCCTCAAGAAACACTGAAGCTTTCTTT

V: TRBV29-1
J: TRBJ2-5
size: -
D: -
CDR3: CSVRPSGLRAQYF
DNA: TGCAGCGTCCGCCCCTCAGGACTTAGAGCCCAGTACTTC

V: TRBV18
J: TRBJ1-2
size: many
D: -
CDR3: CASSPGDQAGYTF
DNA: TGTGCCAGCTCACCCGGAGACCAGGCGGGCTACACCTTC

V: TRBV29-1
J: TRBJ2-5
size: -
D: -
CDR3: CSVDSPETQYF
DNA: TGCAGCGTGGACAGCCCAGAGACCCAGTACTTC

V: TRBV27
J: TRBJ2-7
size: many
D: -
CDR3: CASSSTGLGYEQYF
DNA: TGTGCCAGCAGTTCAACGGGATTAGGCTACGAGCAGTACTTC

V: TRBV2
J: TRBJ1-2
size: -
D: -
CDR3: CASSADSSRTGTDGYTF
DNA: TGTGCCAGCAGTGCGGACAGTTCACGGACCGGGACTGATGGCTACACCTTC

V: TRBV10-3
J: TRBJ2-3
size: many
D: TRBD1
CDR3: CATTRDRAGTDTQYF
DNA: TGTGCCACAACCCGGGACAGGGCCGGAACAGATACGCAGTATTTT

V: TRBV29-1
J: TRBJ2-7
size: many
D: TRBD2
CDR3: CSVTSGSSEQYF
DNA: TGCAGCGTGACTAGCGGGAGTAGTGAGCAGTACTTC

V: TRBV29-1
J: TRBJ2-5
size: -
D: TRBD1
CDR3: CSERQGLRETQYF
DNA: TGCAGCGAAAGACAGGGGCTCCGAGAGACCCAGTACTTC

V: TRBV19
J: TRBJ2-5
size: -
D: -
CDR3: CASSIAVVSETQYF
DNA: TGTGCCAGTAGTATAGCGGTGGTGAGCGAGACCCAGTACTTC

V: TRBV20-1
J: TRBJ1-5
size: medium-sized
D: -
CDR3: CSARDWAGKSHQPQHF
DNA: TGCAGTGCTAGGGACTGGGCAGGGAAGTCGCATCAGCCCCAGCATTTT

V: TRBV7-9
J: TRBJ1-2
size: many
D: TRBD1
CDR3: CASSLAVTGHGYTF
DNA: TGTGCCAGCAGCTTAGCCGTGACAGGGCATGGCTACACCTTC

V: TRBV6-2/TRBV6-3
J: TRBJ1-5
size: many
D: -
CDR3: CASSYSPAGQQPQHF
DNA: TGTGCCAGCAGTTACTCCCCGGCGGGACAACAGCCCCAGCATTTT

V: TRBV20-1
J: TRBJ2-5
size: -
D: -
CDR3: CSAREEEKLFFGSGTQYF
DNA: -

V: TRBV7-8
J: TRBJ1-2
size: many
D: TRBD1
CDR3: CASSPWTGTKDYGYTF
DNA: TGTGCCAGCAGCCCTTGGACAGGGACGAAGGACTATGGCTACACCTTC

V: TRBV7-2
J: TRBJ2-7
size: -
D: TRBD1
CDR3: CASSVGQGTSPYEQYF
DNA: TGTGCCAGCAGCGTGGGACAGGGGACTTCACCCTACGAGCAGTACTTC

V: TRBV5-1
J: TRBJ2-5
size: many
D: -
CDR3: CASSLEAGGGTQYF
DNA: TGCGCCAGCAGCTTGGAGGCAGGGGGAGGGACCCAGTACTTC

V: TRBV5-1
J: TRBJ2-3
size: many
D: TRBD1
CDR3: CASKRDSKYTDTQYF
DNA: TGCGCCAGCAAAAGGGACAGCAAATACACAGATACGCAGTATTTT

V: TRBV7-8
J: TRBJ1-3
size: once
D: -
CDR3: CASSQGLNTTYF
DNA: TGTGCCAGCAGTCAGGGACTGAACACCACATATTTT

V: TRBV20-1
J: TRBJ2-7
size: -
D: -
CDR3: CSADEQYF
DNA: TGCAGTGCTGACGAGCAGTACTTC

V: TRBV29-1
J: TRBJ2-6
size: -
D: -
CDR3: CSVGGHNSGANVLTF
DNA: TGCAGCGTTGGAGGACACAACTCTGGGGCCAACGTCCTGACTTTC

V: TRBV29-1
J: TRBJ2-2
size: few
D: TRBD2
CDR3: CSVALGGGTGELFF
DNA: TGCAGCGTTGCGTTGGGGGGGGGCACCGGGGAGCTGTTTTTT

V: TRBV7-2
J: TRBJ1-3
size: many
D: TRBD1
CDR3: CASSPTGGSGNTIYF
DNA: TGTGCCAGCAGCCCGACAGGGGGCTCTGGAAACACCATATATTTT

V: TRBV4-3
J: TRBJ1-6
size: many
D: -
CDR3: CASSQEIAAGNSPLHF
DNA: TGCGCCAGCAGCCAGGAGATAGCGGCCGGTAATTCACCCCTCCACTTT

V: TRBV20-1
J: TRBJ1-2
size: -
D: TRBD1
CDR3: CSARPTRDRANYGYTF
DNA: TGCAGTGCTAGACCGACCCGGGACAGAGCTAACTATGGCTACACCTTC

V: TRBV19
J: TRBJ2-3
size: many
D: -
CDR3: CASSRLITDTQYF
DNA: TGTGCCAGTAGCAGACTGATAACAGATACGCAGTATTTT

V: TRBV12-3/TRBV12-4
J: TRBJ1-4
size: -
D: -
CDR3: CASSFRGSREKLFF
DNA: TGTGCCAGCAGTTTCAGGGGATCCAGGGAAAAACTGTTTTTT